The 6 T cell receptor beta chains in this list originate from one sample, sequenced in a study of blood T cell repertoires in COVID-19. The table came from immunoSEQ multiplex PCR; TCRdb's copy has only in-frame clones and leaves some out. The data contain over 120,000 clones, 75% to 80% of them singletons. Sample: peripheral blood. The receptors come from a woman aged 45 to 65 with active or convalescent COVID-19.

To note about this clone: Other DNA sequences of this sample code for an identical CDR3. V is TRBV9 and J is TRBJ1-1; D perhaps matches TRBD1 (6 bases). The V and J ends lost 2 bases and 1 base respectively, with 9 bases between them. This CDR3 has 14 residues. Per the germline V gene, CDR1 is SGDLS and CDR2 is YYNGEE. CDR3 in amino acids: CASSVGGQNTEAFF. The CDR3 DNA follows: TGTGCCAGCAGCGTTGGGGGCCAGAACACTGAAGCTTTCTTT.

J is TRBJ2-3 and V is TRBV28; D gene uncertain. In germline, CDR1 is MDHEN, CDR2 SYDVKM. V was cut by 6 bases and J by 2 bases, with 3 bases left in between. This CDR3 has 11 amino acids. The CDR3 DNA is TGTGCCAGCAGCCTCACAGATACGCAGTATTTT. Its translation is CASSLTDTQYF.

The rearrangement joins TRBV29-1 to TRBJ1-1; no clear D gene. Germline CDR1 and CDR2: SQVTM and ANQGSEA. The CDR3 spans 13 residues. V was pared by 7 bases and J by 0 bases, with 12 bases between. CDR3 DNA sequence: TGCAGCGCCGGGGAGGGCGTGAACACTGAAGCTTTCTTT. This translates into CSAGEGVNTEAFF.

V gene TRBV7-2 combines with J gene TRBJ1-5; possible D gene TRBD1, 5 bases. Per germline, CDR1 SGHTA and CDR2 FQGNSA. The CDR3 spans 13 residues. The germline V and J ends were trimmed by 6 bases and 5 bases, with 11 bases remaining between them. CDR3 loop: CASSPGPDQPQHF. CDR3 bases: TGTGCCAGCAGTCCAGGGCCCGATCAGCCCCAGCATTTT.

CDR3 residues: CASSGITSGGETQYF. CDR3 DNA sequence: TGTGCCAGCAGCGGTATTACTAGCGGGGGAGAGACCCAGTACTTC. The V and J genes are TRBV14 and TRBJ2-5; 11 bases fit TRBD2. J lost 4 bases, V lost 5 bases, and 6 bases had no gene match. The CDR3 has 15 amino acids. The V gene's germline CDR1 is SGHDN and CDR2 FVKESK.

The rearrangement joins TRBV6-6 to TRBJ1-2; tentative D call: TRBD1 (5 bases). The CDR3 totals 15 residues. Germline CDR1 is MNHNY and CDR2 is SVGAGI (reference sequence). Deletions cut 0 bases from V and 7 bases from J, with 15 bases between. The CDR3 loop is CASSYSSSERGGYTF. For the CDR3, the DNA is TGTGCCAGCAGTTACTCGTCTTCCGAAAGGGGTGGCTACACCTTC.